The clone carrying this T cell receptor (beta chain) came up many times. The antigen is not known. The record originates from a study of T-cell reconstitution after alpha-beta-depleted transplantation in children. Study-wide results and limits: Reportedly, alpha-beta T cells present about two months post-transplant originated from several hundred expanded clones of graft origin.

Unique molecular identifiers were incorporated during preparation of the TCRbeta library. TCRdb called the PCR reads again in MiXCR, with one record for every CDR3 protein. The sample has 65,000 to 75,000 distinct CDR3 sequences, 4.9% seen once. The clonotype comes from a boy under two years old who had a stem cell transplant for acute myeloid leukemia, so the T cells may come from the graft donor. The sample was PBMCs, mostly from graft donor cells, taken 180 days after TCRalphabeta/CD19-depleted stem cell transplant.

CDR3 sequence (DNA): TGTGCCAGCAGTTTGGCCCTCGGGGGCGCCGGGGCCAACGTCCTGACTTTC. Protein: CASSLALGGAGANVLTF. V is TRBV12-3 or TRBV12-4 and J is TRBJ2-6; the D gene could be TRBD1 or TRBD2 (6 bases each). V was pared by 3 bases and J by 4 bases, with 16 bases between. CDR3 length equals 17 residues.